Reported below is one TCR beta chain. Antigen specificity is unknown. This entry belongs to a study of cytomegalovirus exposure and HLA in healthy donors. Study findings and constraints: Confirmation was obtained in vitro that a few CMV-associated chains are specific for CMV antigens. Despite most TCR sequences being rare, some public TCRs occurred in many donors. Productive rates of about 87% or about 30% were seen for most TCR beta V segments in an earlier analysis.

Deletions cut 5 bases from V and 5 bases from J, with 13 bases between. The CDR3 is 15 residues long. CDR1 and CDR2 (germline): SNHLY, FYNNEI. The PCR ran on 60 Vbeta and 13 Jbeta primers. Some clones are missing from TCRdb's copy, which holds only in-frame ones; the method was immunoSEQ multiplex PCR. The sample's table shows some 200,000 clones. This sequence originates from a girl aged 2-9 years in good health and CMV-seropositive. The J gene is TRBJ1-6, the V gene TRBV2, with D unresolved. The sequenced sample consisted of PBMCs. The CDR3: CASSREDGDNSPLHF. CDR3 DNA sequence: TGTGCCAGCAGTAGGGAAGACGGGGATAATTCACCCCTCCACTTT.